Listed below are T cell receptor beta chains from one sample, sequenced in a study of T cells in Graves' hyperthyroidism and ophthalmopathy. TCRdb recomputed calls from the multiplex PCR reads with MiXCR, one row per CDR3 protein. The repertoire holds some 440,000 distinct CDR3 sequences, with 15% to 19% as singletons. The material sequenced was blood. The receptor source for this set is a woman under 30 with Graves' hyperthyroidism. Both conserved end residues are part of each CDR3. D genes are given only for firm matches. Part of the rows lack a size; the others show once, few, many or a class for expanded clones.

D gene: TRBD1
V gene: TRBV12-3/TRBV12-4
J gene: TRBJ1-3
clone size: .
CDR3 DNA: TGTGCCAGCAGTCCTTCTGGACAGGCCCGAAACACCATATATTTT
CDR3 protein: CASSPSGQARNTIYF

D gene: .
V gene: TRBV11-3
J gene: TRBJ1-5
clone size: .
CDR3 DNA: TGTGCCAGCAGTCCCCCGAGGGATCAGCCCCAGCATTTT
CDR3 protein: CASSPPRDQPQHF

D gene: .
V gene: TRBV7-3
J gene: TRBJ2-1
clone size: .
CDR3 DNA: TGTGCCAGCAGCCCTCGGGAGAGCTCCTACAATGAGCAGTTCTTC
CDR3 protein: CASSPRESSYNEQFF

D gene: .
V gene: TRBV20-1
J gene: TRBJ1-2
clone size: few
CDR3 DNA: TGCAGTGCTATCTCAGCGGGGGGCTATGGCTACACCTTC
CDR3 protein: CSAISAGGYGYTF

D gene: TRBD1
V gene: TRBV2
J gene: TRBJ1-2
clone size: .
CDR3 DNA: TGTGGCAGCAGTGCCTACAGGGGGGGGGACTATGGCTACACCTTC
CDR3 protein: CGSSAYRGGDYGYTF

D gene: .
V gene: TRBV18
J gene: TRBJ1-4
clone size: many
CDR3 DNA: TGTGCCAGCTCAACGCGGACAGCAACTAATGAAAAACTGTTTTTT
CDR3 protein: CASSTRTATNEKLFF

D gene: .
V gene: TRBV12-3/TRBV12-4
J gene: TRBJ1-1
clone size: many
CDR3 DNA: TGTGCCAGCGGGGGGGGGGTCATGAACACTGAAGCTTTCTTT
CDR3 protein: CASGGGVMNTEAFF

D gene: .
V gene: TRBV18
J gene: TRBJ1-1
clone size: .
CDR3 DNA: TGTGCCAGCTCACCAATCTCTGAAGCTTTCTTT
CDR3 protein: CASSPISEAFF

D gene: .
V gene: TRBV11-2
J gene: TRBJ2-7
clone size: many
CDR3 DNA: TGTGCCAGCAGCTTAGAGGTGAGGTACGAGCAGTACTTC
CDR3 protein: CASSLEVRYEQYF

D gene: .
V gene: TRBV11-2
J gene: TRBJ1-2
clone size: many
CDR3 DNA: TGTGCCAGCAGCTCTCTAAGGGGCCAGGCCAGTGGCTACACCTTC
CDR3 protein: CASSSLRGQASGYTF

D gene: .
V gene: TRBV7-2
J gene: TRBJ1-1
clone size: many
CDR3 DNA: TGTGCCAGCAGCTTAGCGTATCCTGATCGACGGACCACTGAAGCTTTCTTT
CDR3 protein: CASSLAYPDRRTTEAFF

D gene: TRBD2
V gene: TRBV27
J gene: TRBJ2-5
clone size: .
CDR3 DNA: TGTGCCAGCAGTACGCTAGCGGGCAGGCGGGAGACCCAGTACTTC
CDR3 protein: CASSTLAGRRETQYF

D gene: .
V gene: TRBV7-3
J gene: TRBJ2-2
clone size: few
CDR3 DNA: TGTGCCAGCAGCCCAGGGAGGCAAACCGGGGAGCTGTTTTTT
CDR3 protein: CASSPGRQTGELFF

D gene: TRBD1
V gene: TRBV11-2
J gene: TRBJ2-7
clone size: .
CDR3 DNA: TGTGCCAGCAGCTCCGGACAGGCGCGATACGAGCAGTACTTC
CDR3 protein: CASSSGQARYEQYF

D gene: .
V gene: TRBV4-1
J gene: TRBJ1-1
clone size: many
CDR3 DNA: TGCGCCAGCAGCCAGGTACATGGAGATGAAGCTTTCTTT
CDR3 protein: CASSQVHGDEAFF

D gene: .
V gene: TRBV28
J gene: TRBJ2-7
clone size: many
CDR3 DNA: TGTGCCAGCAGTTTACCAGGGGGGGGGGCGCCTTACGAGCAGTACTTC
CDR3 protein: CASSLPGGGAPYEQYF

D gene: TRBD2
V gene: TRBV2
J gene: TRBJ2-7
clone size: many
CDR3 DNA: TGTGCCATCAGAGATAGCGGGAGGGAAAGCTCCTACGAGCAGTACTTC
CDR3 protein: CAIRDSGRESSYEQYF

D gene: .
V gene: TRBV27
J gene: TRBJ1-4
clone size: few
CDR3 DNA: TGTGCCAGCAGTTCCCCGATGAAAGGCAATGAAAAACTGTTTTTT
CDR3 protein: CASSSPMKGNEKLFF

D gene: TRBD1
V gene: TRBV3-1
J gene: TRBJ1-2
clone size: many
CDR3 DNA: TGTGCCAGCAGCCCGATCTTGACAGGGGGCCATGGCTACACCTTC
CDR3 protein: CASSPILTGGHGYTF

D gene: TRBD1
V gene: TRBV20-1
J gene: TRBJ1-4
clone size: .
CDR3 DNA: TGCAGTGCCAGGGACAGCGGGGGGAATGAAAAACTGTTTTTT
CDR3 protein: CSARDSGGNEKLFF

D gene: TRBD1
V gene: TRBV5-1
J gene: TRBJ2-7
clone size: many
CDR3 DNA: TGCGCCAGCAGCTCGGGGACAGGGTATGAGGAGCAGTACTTC
CDR3 protein: CASSSGTGYEEQYF

D gene: .
V gene: TRBV27
J gene: TRBJ2-1
clone size: few
CDR3 DNA: TGTGCCAGCAGTTTACTGGGCGGCGGAAATGAGCAGTTCTTC
CDR3 protein: CASSLLGGGNEQFF

D gene: .
V gene: TRBV7-9
J gene: TRBJ2-1
clone size: many
CDR3 DNA: TGTGCCAGCAGCCCATGGCTAGCGTTCAATGAGCAGTTCTTC
CDR3 protein: CASSPWLAFNEQFF

D gene: TRBD2
V gene: TRBV18
J gene: TRBJ2-3
clone size: few
CDR3 DNA: TGTGCCAGCTCACAAGCGGGGGCCCTCACAGATACGCAGTATTTT
CDR3 protein: CASSQAGALTDTQYF

D gene: TRBD2
V gene: TRBV7-8
J gene: TRBJ2-1
clone size: .
CDR3 DNA: TGTGCCAGCAGCCCCCGGGGGGTAGCGGGAGGGAGCTCCTACAATGAGCAGTTCTTC
CDR3 protein: CASSPRGVAGGSSYNEQFF

D gene: .
V gene: TRBV19
J gene: TRBJ2-2
clone size: .
CDR3 DNA: TGTGCCACTACAGGGTTTACCGGGGAGCTGTTTTTT
CDR3 protein: CATTGFTGELFF

D gene: TRBD1
V gene: TRBV6-1
J gene: TRBJ2-4
clone size: many
CDR3 DNA: TGTGCCAGCAGTTCTACCGGGACAGGGGCAAGGAACATTCAGTACTTC
CDR3 protein: CASSSTGTGARNIQYF

D gene: .
V gene: TRBV6-2/TRBV6-3
J gene: TRBJ1-1
clone size: many
CDR3 DNA: TGTGCCAGCAGTCCCCGACGGCCCACTGAAGCTTTCTTT
CDR3 protein: CASSPRRPTEAFF